This is a list of T cell receptor beta chains from one sample in a study of T cells in Graves' hyperthyroidism and ophthalmopathy. TCRdb processed the multiplex PCR reads anew with MiXCR; each CDR3 protein has one entry. The data show a few hundred thousand distinct CDR3 sequences, with roughly 46% seen just once and about 20% held by the top ten. Sequenced input: peripheral blood or thyroid tissue (not recorded which). The receptors stem from an adult woman with Graves' disease, either hyperthyroidism or ophthalmopathy (not recorded which). CDR3s include the opening cysteine and the closing phenylalanine or tryptophan. The order of the fields is J gene, clone size, V gene, D gene, CDR3 DNA, CDR3 protein. A D gene is named only where the DNA matches it firmly. Expanded clones are given a class, and other clones once, few, many or no size at all.

>TRBJ1-6|NA|TRBV20-1|NA
TGCAGTGCTACCGAAGGGAGCTCCTATAATTCACCCCTCCACTTT
CSATEGSSYNSPLHF
>TRBJ2-1|NA|TRBV15|NA
TGTGCCACCAGCAGAGATCGACACAATGAGCAGTTCTTC
CATSRDRHNEQFF
>TRBJ2-5|NA|TRBV11-2|NA
TGCGCCAGCAGCACCAGGACACCTCTGCAAGGGACCCAGTACTTC
CASSTRTPLQGTQYF
>TRBJ1-4|once|TRBV2|NA
TGTGCCAGTCGACCCGGGACAACTCAGGGGATGGTGCTTTTT
CASRPGTTQGMVLF
>TRBJ1-6|NA|TRBV20-1|NA
TGCAGTGCTACCAGGGGTGCAGGGAATTCACCCCTCCACTTT
CSATRGAGNSPLHF
>TRBJ1-6|few|TRBV5-1|NA
TGCGCCAGCAGCCGGACAGATCCGGCCAATTCACCCCTCCACTTT
CASSRTDPANSPLHF
>TRBJ2-7|few|TRBV7-6|NA
TGTGCCAGCAGCTTTCCTGACAGTCTCGGAACCCAGTACTTC
CASSFPDSLGTQYF
>TRBJ1-2|NA|TRBV19|NA
TGTGCCAGTAGTATTGGGGGGGCAAACTATGGCTACACCTTC
CASSIGGANYGYTF
>TRBJ2-5|many|TRBV25-1|NA
TGTGCCAGCAGTGGCAATACGGAGACCCAGTACTTC
CASSGNTETQYF
>TRBJ2-2|many|TRBV4-1|NA
TGCGCCAGCAGCCGACTCTTGAACACCGGGGAGCTGTTTTTT
CASSRLLNTGELFF
>TRBJ2-5|NA|TRBV5-1|TRBD1
TGTGCCAGCAACCGCCCCGGGACAGAAGAAGAGACCCAGTACTTC
CASNRPGTEEETQYF
>TRBJ2-7|NA|TRBV12-3/TRBV12-4|NA
TGTGCCAGCAGTTTAAGTCACAGCTCCTACGAGCAGTACTTC
CASSLSHSSYEQYF
>TRBJ2-7|many|TRBV9|NA
TGTGCCAGCAGCGTAGCTCCGTCCTACGAGCAGTACTTC
CASSVAPSYEQYF
>TRBJ1-3|many|TRBV20-1|NA
TGCAGTGCTAGTGTAAGAGGAAACACCATATATTTT
CSASVRGNTIYF